These 24 T cell receptor beta chains came from one sample sequenced in a study of Graves' ophthalmopathy and Graves' hyperthyroidism. Amplifying from RNA transcripts, the study obtained TCR beta CDR3 regions. First-round RT-PCR relied on HTBI primers, and a second-round multiplex PCR came next. MiXCR, run by TCRdb on the multiplex PCR reads, gives a single entry per CDR3 protein. The sample holds about 740,000 distinct CDR3 sequences; roughly two fifths are singletons and the top ten take approximately 43%. Source material: peripheral blood. These receptors all come from an adult man with Graves' ophthalmopathy.

This clonotype has only a few counts. The gene calls are TRBV9 and TRBJ1-6; no clear D. With 4 bases removed from V and 9 bases from J, the gap between germline ends came to 14 bases. Germline CDR1 SGDLS, CDR2 YYNGEE. The CDR3 has 14 residues. CDR3 DNA: TGTGCCAGCAGCCCGTCGCTCAGGATTTCACCCCTCCACTTT. The encoded protein is CASSPSLRISPLHF.

The gene calls are TRBV20-1 and TRBJ1-1; D ambiguous. V was clipped by 3 bases and J by 8 bases, with 10 bases between them. Germline V gene data show CDR1 as DFQATT and CDR2 as SNEGSKA (reference sequence). The CDR3 is 11 residues long. CDR3 DNA sequence: TGCAGTGCTAGTTCCGGAAGGGAAGCTTTCTTT. Amino acids: CSASSGREAFF.

For this clonotype: A much larger clone differs by one base, so this may be a read error. The chain links TRBV7-2 to TRBJ2-7; D is undetermined. CDR1 and CDR2 (germline): SGHTA, FQGNSA. The CDR3 length is 14 residues. V gave up 5 bases and J gave up 4 bases, with 15 bases separating them. In nucleotides, the CDR3 is TGTGCCAGCAGCCCATGGGCCCTCAGGTACGAGCAGTACTTC. The encoded protein is CASSPWALRYEQYF.

The J gene is TRBJ1-6, the V gene TRBV7-9; weak D call: TRBD1 (5 bases). With 11 bases removed from V and 6 bases from J, the gap between germline ends came to 11 bases. The CDR3 runs to 12 residues. Germline V gene sequence: CDR1 SEHNR, CDR2 FQNEAQ (reference sequence). CDR3 loop: CAWRGGNSPLHF. The CDR3 DNA is TGTGCCTGGAGGGGAGGTAATTCACCCCTCCACTTT.

CDR3 DNA: TGTGCCAGTAGTATGGACAGGGTTACTTTCTTT. Its translation is CASSMDRVTFF. The rearrangement links TRBV19 to TRBJ1-1; 8 bases are shared with TRBD1. The ends lost 3 bases at V and 12 bases at J; junction bases unmatched: 3. The CDR3 is 11 amino acids. The germline CDR1 and CDR2 sequences are LNHDA and SQIVND (reference sequence).

The CDR3 bases are TGTGCCAGCAGCTTCTGGGGGCGAACGGAAAAACTGTTTTTT. Amino acid sequence: CASSFWGRTEKLFF. V and J are TRBV2 and TRBJ1-4; weak D call: TRBD1 (6 bases). Trimming left V 6 bases short and J 8 bases short, with 16 bases between. Germline values: CDR1 SNHLY, CDR2 FYNNEI. The CDR3 extends over 14 amino acids.

This clonotype was detected ten times or more. The chain has TRBV7-9 and TRBJ1-1, with a tentative D call TRBD1 (6 bases). Trimming removed 5 bases at V and 7 bases at J, with 17 bases between. CDR1 and CDR2 from the germline V gene are SEHNR and FQNEAQ (reference sequence). The CDR3 covers 14 residues. CDR3: CASSAPGTRFEAFF. CDR3 bases: TGTGCCAGCAGCGCACCCGGGACAAGATTTGAAGCTTTCTTT.

Notes on this clonotype: A read error may explain this, as a much larger clone is one base away. The chain recombines TRBV7-2 with TRBJ2-6; no definite D call. This CDR3 is built from 15 residues. Trimming shortened V by 3 bases and J by 2 bases, and 8 bases separated the two germline ends. Germline V CDR1 and CDR2: SGHTA, FQGNSA. This chain's CDR3 is CASSFLSPGANVLTF. CDR3 sequence (DNA): TGTGCCAGCAGCTTTTTGAGCCCTGGGGCCAACGTCCTGACTTTC.

V gene TRBV19 combines with J gene TRBJ1-2; the match to TRBD1 covers 7 bases. The CDR3 is 13 residues long. The V gene end was trimmed by 5 bases and the J gene end by 7 bases; junction bases not matched to a gene: 7. Germline V CDR1 and CDR2: LNHDA, SQIVND (reference sequence). CDR3 nucleotide sequence: TGTGCCAGTAGTGCCCAGACAGGGATTGGCTACACCTTC. Translation gives CASSAQTGIGYTF.

There are a few counts of this clonotype. The chain carries TRBV19 and TRBJ1-1, with unresolved D. The ends were cut back, 11 bases at V and 0 bases at J, with 13 bases in the middle. The CDR3 extends over 13 amino acids. Looked up from germline, CDR1 is LNHDA and CDR2 is SQIVND (reference sequence). The CDR3 loop reads CAWTRGMNTEAFF. The CDR3 bases are TGTGCCTGGACTCGGGGAATGAACACTGAAGCTTTCTTT.

In this sample, this clonotype turned up a few times. V is TRBV9 and J is TRBJ1-2; 8 bases are a match to TRBD1. In germline, CDR1 is SGDLS, CDR2 YYNGEE. This CDR3 is built from 13 residues. The J segment lost 6 bases and the V segment lost 5 bases, leaving 6 bases of the junction unmatched. CDR3 protein: CASSATTGDGYTF. CDR3 in DNA: TGTGCCAGCAGTGCCACGACAGGGGATGGCTACACCTTC.

This clonotype was counted a few times. The rearrangement uses TRBV5-4 and TRBJ2-7, with 11 positions matching TRBD1. The CDR3 is made up of 15 amino acids. V was pared by 3 bases and J by 0 bases, with 2 bases of the junction left unmatched. Looked up from germline, CDR1 is SGHNT and CDR2 is YYREEE (reference sequence). For the CDR3, the DNA is TGTGCCAGCAGCTGGGGACAGGGGGGCTCCTACGAGCAGTACTTC. Translated, it gives CASSWGQGGSYEQYF.

This clonotype occurred many times. The V call is TRBV2, the J call TRBJ2-5, with 10 positions matching TRBD2. Germline lookup yields CDR1 SNHLY and CDR2 FYNNEI. The V gene end was trimmed by 6 bases and the J gene end by 1 base; junction bases not matched to a gene: 5. The CDR3 has 15 amino acids. CDR3 sequence: CASRARTSGQETQYF. CDR3 coding DNA: TGTGCCAGCAGGGCCAGGACTAGCGGCCAAGAGACCCAGTACTTC. Looking up the rest from reference TRBV2 and TRBJ2-5 gives the full variable domain: EPEVTQTPSHQVTQMGQEVILRCVPISNHLYFYWYRQILGQKVEFLVSFYNNEISEKSEIFDDQFSVERPDGSNFTLKIRSTKLEDSAMYFCASRARTSGQETQYFGPGTRLLVL.

For this clonotype: This may stem from a read error, because a much larger clone lies one nucleotide away. V and J are TRBV10-2 and TRBJ2-5; D remains unclear. The CDR3 has 15 amino acids. V lost 4 bases, J lost 2 bases, and 14 bases lay in between. CDR1 and CDR2 from the germline V gene are WSHSY and SAAADI. The CDR3 DNA is TGCGCCAGCAGTGTAGTAGGTTGGGATCAAGAGACCCAGTACTTC. Its protein product is CASSVVGWDQETQYF.

This sequence joins TRBV4-2 and TRBJ2-7; 9 nucleotides line up with TRBD2. CDR1 is LGHNA and CDR2 is YNFKEQ in the germline V gene. There are 16 residues in the CDR3. The V segment lost 3 bases and the J segment 0 bases; nucleotides outside the gene matches: 6. The CDR3: CASSHPDSGSSYEQYF. CDR3 in DNA: TGTGCCAGCAGCCACCCCGATAGCGGGAGCTCCTACGAGCAGTACTTC.

The V call is TRBV7-9, the J call TRBJ1-2; TRBD1 matches 9 bases. V lost 1 base and J lost 7; bases outside the gene matches: 4. Looked up from germline, CDR1 is SEHNR and CDR2 is FQNEAQ (reference sequence). The CDR3 totals 14 residues. CDR3: CASSLVQGAGGYTF. For the CDR3, the DNA is TGTGCCAGCAGCTTAGTACAGGGGGCCGGTGGCTACACCTTC.

The V gene is TRBV19, the J gene TRBJ1-5; D remains ambiguous. Per germline, CDR1 LNHDA and CDR2 SQIVND (reference sequence). V was trimmed by 6 bases and J by 7 bases, leaving 13 bases between them. This CDR3 spans 13 amino acids. CDR3 nucleotides: TGTGCCAGTAGGGGAGAGGGCCGGCAGCCCCAGCATTTT. It translates to CASRGEGRQPQHF.

The gene calls are TRBV10-3 and TRBJ2-5; 7 positions match TRBD1. This CDR3 has 14 residues. In germline, CDR1 is ENHRY, CDR2 SYGVKD. J was trimmed by 2 bases and V by 10 bases; bases with no gene match: 10. This CDR3 reads CASRRTGQQETQYF. The CDR3 coding sequence is TGTGCCAGCAGGCGGACAGGACAACAAGAGACCCAGTACTTC.

The rearrangement links TRBV29-1 to TRBJ2-5, with D possibly being TRBD2 (5 bases). The length of the CDR3 is 14 residues. Germline values: CDR1 SQVTM, CDR2 ANQGSEA. The DNA of the CDR3 is TGCACCGTGAGCGGACTCGACTCCCAAGAGACCCAGTACTTC. Its translation is CTVSGLDSQETQYF.

This clonotype showed up many times. This chain joins TRBV7-9 and TRBJ1-2, with D uncertain. V lost 4 bases and J 3 bases, leaving 15 bases between the germline ends. CDR1 SEHNR and CDR2 FQNEAQ come from the germline V gene (reference sequence). The CDR3 extends over 15 amino acids. In nucleotides, the CDR3 is TGTGCCAGCAGCTCCCCTGGCAGTGTTGACTATGGCTACACCTTC. Translation gives CASSSPGSVDYGYTF.

The rearrangement joins TRBV2 to TRBJ1-2, with a tentative D call TRBD1 (6 bases). Deletions cut 6 bases from V and 5 bases from J, with 16 bases between. Germline V CDR1 and CDR2: SNHLY, FYNNEI. The CDR3 consists of 14 residues. In DNA, the CDR3 is TGTGCCAGCAGCGCCGAAAGGGGGGTTTATGGCTACACCTTC. Protein product: CASSAERGVYGYTF.

The rearrangement joins TRBV29-1 to TRBJ2-5; 8 nucleotides line up with TRBD2. The CDR3 totals 13 residues. The germline gives CDR1 SQVTM, CDR2 ANQGSEA. V dropped 6 bases and J dropped 11; count of bases not matched to a gene: 14. The CDR3 loop reads CSVSGGPTDTQYF. The CDR3 DNA follows: TGCAGCGTCAGCGGGGGCCCCACAGATACGCAGTACTTC.

The chain links TRBV7-2 to TRBJ2-7; D may correspond to TRBD1 or TRBD2 (5 bases each). Per the germline V gene, CDR1 is SGHTA and CDR2 is FQGNSA. The CDR3 runs 13 residues. V was shortened by 6 bases and J by 7 bases, with 16 bases between the two germline ends. CDR3 in amino acids: CASRKGGGWEQYF. CDR3 in DNA: TGTGCCAGCAGAAAGGGTGGGGGATGGGAGCAGTACTTC. Full variable domain (outside the CDR3, taken from reference TRBV7-2 and TRBJ2-7): GAGVSQSPSNKVTEKGKDVELRCDPISGHTALYWYRQSLGQGLEFLIYFQGNSAPDKSGLPSDRFSAERTGGSVSTLTIQRTQQEDSAVYLCASRKGGGWEQYFGPGTRLTVT.

The chain uses TRBV7-9 and TRBJ1-2, with 7 nucleotides matching TRBD1. The CDR3 has 14 residues. Looked up from germline, CDR1 is SEHNR and CDR2 is FQNEAQ (reference sequence). V trimming: 5 bases; J trimming: 8 bases; junction bases outside the gene matches: 11. CDR3 amino acids: CASSQEWTGKGYTF. The CDR3 DNA reads as TGTGCCAGCAGCCAGGAGTGGACAGGCAAAGGCTACACCTTC.